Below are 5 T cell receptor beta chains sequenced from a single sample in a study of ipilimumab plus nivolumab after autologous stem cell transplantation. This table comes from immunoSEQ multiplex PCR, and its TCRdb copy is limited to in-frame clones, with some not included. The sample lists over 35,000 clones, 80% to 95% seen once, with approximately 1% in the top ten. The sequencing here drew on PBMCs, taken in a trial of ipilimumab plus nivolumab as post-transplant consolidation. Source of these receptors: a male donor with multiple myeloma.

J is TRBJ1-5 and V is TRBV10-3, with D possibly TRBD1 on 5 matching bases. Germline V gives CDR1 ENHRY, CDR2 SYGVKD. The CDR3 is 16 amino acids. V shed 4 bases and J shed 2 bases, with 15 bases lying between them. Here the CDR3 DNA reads TGTGCCATCAGTGTGGGGGTTCCGGGAGGCAATCAGCCCCAGCATTTT. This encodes CAISVGVPGGNQPQHF.

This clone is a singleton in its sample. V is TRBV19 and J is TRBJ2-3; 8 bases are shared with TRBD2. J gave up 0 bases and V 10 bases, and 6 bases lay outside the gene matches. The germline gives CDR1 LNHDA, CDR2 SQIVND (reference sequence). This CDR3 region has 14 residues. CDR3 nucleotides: TGTGCCACCGCAGCGGGGGTAAGCACAGATACGCAGTATTTT. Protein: CATAAGVSTDTQYF.

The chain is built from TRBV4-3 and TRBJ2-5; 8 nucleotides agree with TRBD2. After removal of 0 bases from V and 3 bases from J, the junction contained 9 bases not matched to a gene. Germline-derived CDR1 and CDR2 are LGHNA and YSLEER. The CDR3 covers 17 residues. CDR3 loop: CASSQDRREGPEETQYF. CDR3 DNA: TGCGCCAGCAGCCAAGATAGACGGGAGGGACCCGAAGAGACCCAGTACTTC.

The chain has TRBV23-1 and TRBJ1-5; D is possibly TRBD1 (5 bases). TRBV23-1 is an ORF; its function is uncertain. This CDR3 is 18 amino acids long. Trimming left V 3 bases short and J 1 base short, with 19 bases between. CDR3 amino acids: CASSHNREGATSNQPQHF. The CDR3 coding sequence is TGCGCCAGCAGTCACAATAGAGAAGGGGCTACCAGCAATCAGCCCCAGCATTTT.

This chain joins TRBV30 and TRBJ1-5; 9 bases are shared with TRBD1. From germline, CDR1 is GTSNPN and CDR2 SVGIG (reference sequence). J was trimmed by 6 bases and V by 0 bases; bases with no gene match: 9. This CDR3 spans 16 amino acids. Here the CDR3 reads CAWSVRRTGDVQPQHF. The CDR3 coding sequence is TGTGCCTGGAGTGTACGGAGGACAGGGGATGTTCAGCCCCAGCATTTT.